The 14 T cell receptor beta chains presented below share a single source sample, sequenced in a study of control samples from healthy donors and cancer patients. The repertoire was sequenced with immunoSEQ multiplex PCR; TCRdb's copy has only in-frame clones and lacks some. Among approximately 49,000 clones listed, more than 70% were seen once. Sequenced material: PBMCs. The receptors shown here come from a man between 40 and 49 years old with colorectal cancer.

As concerns this clone: Compared with germline, one end of the junction differs, possibly owing to a read error. The chain carries TRBV6-5 and TRBJ2-7; a possible D gene is TRBD1 (5 bases). The germline V gene has CDR1 MNHEY and CDR2 SVGAGI. This CDR3 has 13 residues. CDR3 coding DNA: TGTGCCAGCAGTTATACAGGATATTACGGGCAGTACTTC. Translated: CASSYTGYYGQYF.

The chain employs TRBV6-5 and TRBJ1-5; 8 bases are a match to TRBD1. Trimming at V came to 9 bases and at J to 7 bases, leaving 8 bases not matched to a gene. This CDR3 spans 13 amino acids. Germline V lookup: CDR1 MNHEY, CDR2 SVGAGI. The DNA for the CDR3 is TGTGCCAGTCAGACAGGGGCGAAGCAGCCCCAGCATTTT. Translation gives CASQTGAKQPQHF.

This clone appeared a few times. The J gene is TRBJ1-5, the V gene TRBV27; D may be TRBD1 (6 bases). Germline V lookup: CDR1 MNHEY, CDR2 SMNVEV (reference sequence). This CDR3 is built from 15 residues. The ends were cut back, 7 bases at V and 2 bases at J, with 15 bases in the middle. The CDR3 sequence: CASNTGGGGNQPQHF. The DNA for the CDR3 is TGTGCCAGCAATACTGGGGGGGGCGGCAATCAGCCCCAGCATTTT.

The chain joins TRBV5-5 to TRBJ2-1; 8 bases are a match to TRBD2. Per germline, CDR1 SGHKS and CDR2 YYEKEE (reference sequence). The V and J ends lost 3 bases and 6 bases, in that order; junction bases with no gene match: 8. The CDR3 is 15 amino acids. The CDR3 here is CASSSPGLVSNEQFF. DNA for the CDR3: TGTGCCAGCAGCTCCCCGGGACTAGTCTCCAATGAGCAGTTCTTC. The full variable domain, its missing parts supplied by reference TRBV5-5 and TRBJ2-1, is DAGVTQSPTHLIKTRGQQVTLRCSPISGHKSVSWYQQVLGQGPQFIFQYYEKEERGRGNFPDRFSARQFPNYSSELNVNALLLGDSALYLCASSSPGLVSNEQFFGPGTRLTVL.

V usage is TRBV28 and J usage is TRBJ1-1, with unresolved D. Germline CDR1 reads MDHEN; CDR2 reads SYDVKM. This CDR3 is 13 amino acids long. V was cut by 7 bases and J by 1 base, with 10 bases left in between. The CDR3: CASTPRANTEAFF. The CDR3 nucleotides are TGTGCCAGCACGCCCAGAGCGAACACTGAAGCTTTCTTT.

The V and J genes are TRBV6-5 and TRBJ1-1, with unresolved D. Germline loops: CDR1 MNHEY, CDR2 SVGAGI. This CDR3 region has 13 residues. With 2 bases removed from V and 6 bases from J, the gap between germline ends came to 10 bases. The CDR3 DNA follows: TGTGCCAGCAGTTACGGACGGATATCTGAAGCTTTCTTT. Amino acid sequence: CASSYGRISEAFF.

The CDR3 DNA reads TGTGCCAGCAGACCGGCGGGGGGAGGCTCCTACAATGAGCAGTTCTTC. It yields the protein CASRPAGGGSYNEQFF. The V gene is TRBV5-5, the J gene TRBJ2-1, with TRBD2 matching over 8 bases. Looked up from germline, CDR1 is SGHKS and CDR2 is YYEKEE (reference sequence). V was pared by 5 bases and J by 0 bases, with 7 bases of the junction left unmatched. The CDR3 covers 16 residues.

This clone has only one observation. J is TRBJ2-1 and V is TRBV24-1; unclear D gene. The V and J ends lost 5 bases and 7 bases respectively, with 11 bases between them. Germline values: CDR1 KGHDR, CDR2 SFDVKD. This CDR3 has 13 amino acids. Written as DNA, the CDR3 is TGTGCCACCAGTGGTGTGGGTTGGAATGAGCAGTTCTTC. Amino acids: CATSGVGWNEQFF.

This chain links TRBV4-1 with TRBJ2-3; D gene ambiguous. The V end was cut by 1 base, the J end by 4 bases, with 6 bases between. Germline-derived CDR1 and CDR2 are MGHRA and YSYEKL. This CDR3 has 13 residues. The CDR3 DNA is TGCGCCAGCAGCCAAGTAGGGTCAGATACGCAGTATTTT. This translates into CASSQVGSDTQYF.

This clone was seen more than once but under ten times. The gene calls are TRBV5-5 and TRBJ1-2; D ambiguous. V lost 0 bases to trimming and J lost 5 bases, with 8 bases between them. Germline V gene data show CDR1 as SGHKS and CDR2 as YYEKEE (reference sequence). The CDR3 is made up of 13 amino acids. Here the CDR3 DNA reads TGTGCCAGCAGCTTGGATCGGGGTTATGGCTACACCTTC. Protein sequence: CASSLDRGYGYTF.

The CDR3 nucleotides are TGTGCCAGTAGCTCGACTAGCGCGAAAGAGCAGTTCTTC. This gives the protein CASSSTSAKEQFF. The chain carries TRBV19 and TRBJ2-1, with TRBD2 matching over 8 bases. The CDR3 covers 13 residues. Unmatched junction bases numbered 8, after V lost 6 bases and J lost 10 bases. Germline lookup yields CDR1 LNHDA and CDR2 SQIVND (reference sequence).

This rearrangement joins TRBV18 to TRBJ2-5; D gene uncertain. Germline lookup yields CDR1 KGHSH and CDR2 LQKENI. CDR3 size: 13 residues. Between the trimmed V and J ends, which lost 6 bases and 5 bases, there was a span of 13 bases. CDR3 protein: CASSQTLGETQYF. The CDR3 DNA reads TGTGCCAGCTCTCAGACACTCGGCGAGACCCAGTACTTC.

V is TRBV6-5 and J is TRBJ2-7; D may correspond to TRBD1 or TRBD2 (5 bases each). With 0 bases removed from V and 0 bases from J, the gap between germline ends came to 9 bases. The germline V gene encodes CDR1 MNHEY and CDR2 SVGAGI. The CDR3 has 15 amino acids. DNA of the CDR3: TGTGCCAGCAGTTACTCGGCAGGGAGCTCCTACGAGCAGTACTTC. Translated: CASSYSAGSSYEQYF.

The V gene is TRBV28, the J gene TRBJ1-2, with TRBD1 matching 7 bases. Germline V gene lookup returns CDR1 MDHEN and CDR2 SYDVKM. There are 13 residues in the CDR3. The trim removed 6 bases at V and 8 bases at J, leaving 9 bases unmatched. CDR3 loop: CASRPTGPMGYTF. The CDR3 DNA sequence: TGTGCCAGCAGACCGACAGGGCCTATGGGCTACACCTTC.